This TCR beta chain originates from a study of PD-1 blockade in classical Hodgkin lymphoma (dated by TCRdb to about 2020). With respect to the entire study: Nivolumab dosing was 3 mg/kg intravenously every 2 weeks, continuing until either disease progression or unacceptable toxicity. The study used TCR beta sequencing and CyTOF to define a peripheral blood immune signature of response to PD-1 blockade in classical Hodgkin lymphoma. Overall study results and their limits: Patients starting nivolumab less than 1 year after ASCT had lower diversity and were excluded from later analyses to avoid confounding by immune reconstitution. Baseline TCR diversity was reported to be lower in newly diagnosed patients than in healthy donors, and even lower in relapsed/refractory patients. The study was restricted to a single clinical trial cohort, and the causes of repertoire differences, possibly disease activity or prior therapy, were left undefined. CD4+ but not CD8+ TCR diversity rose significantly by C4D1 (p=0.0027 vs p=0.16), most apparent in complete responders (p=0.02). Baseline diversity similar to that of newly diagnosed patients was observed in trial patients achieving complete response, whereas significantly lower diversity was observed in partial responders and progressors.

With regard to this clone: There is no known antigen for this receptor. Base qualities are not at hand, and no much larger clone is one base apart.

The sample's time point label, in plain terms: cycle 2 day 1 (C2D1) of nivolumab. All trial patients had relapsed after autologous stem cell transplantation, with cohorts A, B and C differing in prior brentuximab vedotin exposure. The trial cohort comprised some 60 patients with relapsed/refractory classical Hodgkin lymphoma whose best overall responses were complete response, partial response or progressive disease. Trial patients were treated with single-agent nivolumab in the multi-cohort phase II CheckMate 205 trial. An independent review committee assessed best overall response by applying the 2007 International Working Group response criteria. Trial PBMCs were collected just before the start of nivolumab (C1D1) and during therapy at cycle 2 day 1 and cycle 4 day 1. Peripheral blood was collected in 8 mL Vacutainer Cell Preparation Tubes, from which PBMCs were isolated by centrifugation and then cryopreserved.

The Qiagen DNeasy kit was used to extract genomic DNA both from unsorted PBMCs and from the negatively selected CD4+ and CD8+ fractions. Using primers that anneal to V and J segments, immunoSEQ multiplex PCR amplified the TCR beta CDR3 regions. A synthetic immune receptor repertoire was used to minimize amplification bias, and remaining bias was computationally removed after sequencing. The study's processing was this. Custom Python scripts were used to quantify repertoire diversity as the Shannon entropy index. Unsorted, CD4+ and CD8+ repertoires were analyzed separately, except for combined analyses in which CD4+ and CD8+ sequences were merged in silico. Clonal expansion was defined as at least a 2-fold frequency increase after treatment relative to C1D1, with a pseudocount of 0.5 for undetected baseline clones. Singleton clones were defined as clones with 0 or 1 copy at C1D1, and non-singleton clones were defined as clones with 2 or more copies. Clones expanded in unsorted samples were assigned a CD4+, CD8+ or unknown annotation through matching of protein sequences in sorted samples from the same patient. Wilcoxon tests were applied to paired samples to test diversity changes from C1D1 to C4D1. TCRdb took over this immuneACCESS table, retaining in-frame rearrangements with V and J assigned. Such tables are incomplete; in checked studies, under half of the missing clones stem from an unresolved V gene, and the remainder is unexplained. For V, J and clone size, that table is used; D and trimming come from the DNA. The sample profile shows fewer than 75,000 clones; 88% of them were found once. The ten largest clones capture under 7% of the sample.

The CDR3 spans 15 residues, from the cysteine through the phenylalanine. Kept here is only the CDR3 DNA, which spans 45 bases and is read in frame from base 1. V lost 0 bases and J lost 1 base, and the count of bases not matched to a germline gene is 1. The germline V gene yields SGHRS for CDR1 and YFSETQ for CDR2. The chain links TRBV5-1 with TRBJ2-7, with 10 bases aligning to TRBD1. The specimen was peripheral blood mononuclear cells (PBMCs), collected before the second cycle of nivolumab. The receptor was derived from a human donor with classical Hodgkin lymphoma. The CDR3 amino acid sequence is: CASSLEGQGSYEQYF. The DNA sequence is TGCGCCAGCAGCTTGGAGGGACAGGGGTCCTACGAGCAGTACTTC.